The clone carrying this T cell receptor (beta chain) was detected only a few times. This sample is part of a study of blood T cell repertoires in COVID-19. Study-level background: Material from acute and convalescent COVID-19 was sourced from the United States, Italy and Spain. T cells, B-cell-depleted T cells, or PBMCs supplied cDNA or gDNA.

Under the authors' procedure: For nucleated cells, counts were estimated from reference gene primer amplification. The method was immunoSEQ multiplex PCR; TCRdb's version includes in-frame clones alone and lacks a portion of them. For V, J and clone size, that table is used; D and trimming come from the DNA. This sample has about 80,000 clones, with around 90% found just once. V lost 1 base to trimming and J lost 10 bases, with 11 bases between them. This CDR3 is built from 13 residues. Per germline, CDR1 MGHRA and CDR2 YSYEKL. What was sequenced was peripheral blood. The chain couples TRBV4-1 to TRBJ2-1; the D is unclear. The receptor was derived from a man between 65 and 80 years old with acute or convalescent COVID-19. Written as DNA, the CDR3 is TGCGCCAGCAGCCAAGGAGTGGGCTGGGAGCAGTTCTTC. Translating gives CASSQGVGWEQFF.